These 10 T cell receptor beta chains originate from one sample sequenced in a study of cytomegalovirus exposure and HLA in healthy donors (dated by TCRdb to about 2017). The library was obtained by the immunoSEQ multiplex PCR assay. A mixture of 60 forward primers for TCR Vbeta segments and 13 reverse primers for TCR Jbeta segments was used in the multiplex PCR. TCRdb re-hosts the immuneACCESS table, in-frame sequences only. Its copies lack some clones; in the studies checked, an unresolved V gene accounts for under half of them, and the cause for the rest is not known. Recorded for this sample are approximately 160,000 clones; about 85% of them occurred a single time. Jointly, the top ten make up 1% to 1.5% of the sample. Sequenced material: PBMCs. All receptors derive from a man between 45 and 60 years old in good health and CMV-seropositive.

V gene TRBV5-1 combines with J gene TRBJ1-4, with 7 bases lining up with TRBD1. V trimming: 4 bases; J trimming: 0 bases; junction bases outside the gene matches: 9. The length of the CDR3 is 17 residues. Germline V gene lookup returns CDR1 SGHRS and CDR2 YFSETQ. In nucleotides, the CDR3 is TGCGCCAGCAGCCCGGGACAGCGACTCGCAACTAATGAAAAACTGTTTTTT. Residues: CASSPGQRLATNEKLFF. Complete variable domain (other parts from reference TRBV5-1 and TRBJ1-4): KAGVTQTPRYLIKTRGQQVTLSCSPISGHRSVSWYQQTPGQGLQFLFEYFSETQRNKGNFPGRFSGRQFSNSRSEMNVSTLELGDSALYLCASSPGQRLATNEKLFFGSGTQLSVL.

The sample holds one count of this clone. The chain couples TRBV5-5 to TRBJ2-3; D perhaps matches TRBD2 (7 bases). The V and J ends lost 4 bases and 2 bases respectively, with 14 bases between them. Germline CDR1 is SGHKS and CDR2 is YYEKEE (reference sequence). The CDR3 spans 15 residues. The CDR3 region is CASSPRGGPTDTQYF. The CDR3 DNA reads TGTGCCAGCAGCCCGAGGGGGGGGCCCACAGATACGCAGTATTTT.

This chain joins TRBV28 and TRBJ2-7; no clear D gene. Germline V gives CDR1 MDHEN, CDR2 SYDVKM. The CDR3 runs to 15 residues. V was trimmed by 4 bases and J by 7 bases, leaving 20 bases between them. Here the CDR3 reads CASSSPSEATREQYF. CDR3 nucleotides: TGTGCCAGCAGTTCCCCATCGGAAGCGACGAGGGAGCAGTACTTC.

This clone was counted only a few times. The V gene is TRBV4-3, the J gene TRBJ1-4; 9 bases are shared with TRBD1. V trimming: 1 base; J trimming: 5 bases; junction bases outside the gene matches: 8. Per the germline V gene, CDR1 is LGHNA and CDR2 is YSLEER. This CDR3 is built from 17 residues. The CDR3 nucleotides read TGCGCCAGCAGCCAAGTACAGTCGGGACAGGGAAATGAAAAACTGTTTTTT. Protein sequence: CASSQVQSGQGNEKLFF.

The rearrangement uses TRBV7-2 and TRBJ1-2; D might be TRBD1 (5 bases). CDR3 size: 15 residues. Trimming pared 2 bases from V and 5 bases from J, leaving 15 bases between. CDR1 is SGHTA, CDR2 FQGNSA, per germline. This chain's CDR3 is CASSLIGGTPYGYTF. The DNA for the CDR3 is TGTGCCAGCAGCTTAATAGGCGGGACCCCGTATGGCTACACCTTC.

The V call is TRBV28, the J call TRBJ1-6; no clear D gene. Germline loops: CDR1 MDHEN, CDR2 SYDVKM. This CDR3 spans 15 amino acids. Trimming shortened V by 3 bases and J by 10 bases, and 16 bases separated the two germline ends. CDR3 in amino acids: CASSFPGRRESPLHF. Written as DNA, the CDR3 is TGTGCCAGCAGTTTCCCTGGCCGGCGGGAATCACCCCTCCACTTT.

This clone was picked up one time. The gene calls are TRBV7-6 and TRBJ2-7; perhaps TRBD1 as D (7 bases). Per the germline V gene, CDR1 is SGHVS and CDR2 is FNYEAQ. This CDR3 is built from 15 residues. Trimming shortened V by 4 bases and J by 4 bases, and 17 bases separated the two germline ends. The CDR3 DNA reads TGTGCCAGCAGCTCCCAGGGGGGAGTCAAGTACGAGCAGTACTTC. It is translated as CASSSQGGVKYEQYF.

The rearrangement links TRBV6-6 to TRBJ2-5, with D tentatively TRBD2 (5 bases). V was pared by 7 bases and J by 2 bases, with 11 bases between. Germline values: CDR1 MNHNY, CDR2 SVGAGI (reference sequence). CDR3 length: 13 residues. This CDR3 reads CASTPRGQETQYF. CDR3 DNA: TGTGCCAGCACCCCGAGAGGGCAAGAGACCCAGTACTTC.

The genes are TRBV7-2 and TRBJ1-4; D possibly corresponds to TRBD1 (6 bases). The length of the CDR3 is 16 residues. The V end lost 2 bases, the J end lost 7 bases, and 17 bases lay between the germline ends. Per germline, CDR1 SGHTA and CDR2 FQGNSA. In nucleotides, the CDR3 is TGTGCCAGCAGCTTATTCTCAGGGGAGGGTGGTGAAAAACTGTTTTTT. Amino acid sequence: CASSLFSGEGGEKLFF.

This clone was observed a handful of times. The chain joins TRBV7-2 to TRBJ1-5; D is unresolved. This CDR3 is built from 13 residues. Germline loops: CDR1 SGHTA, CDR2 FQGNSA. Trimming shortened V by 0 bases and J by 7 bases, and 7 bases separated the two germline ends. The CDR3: CASSLALRQPQHF. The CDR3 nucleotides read TGTGCCAGCAGCTTAGCGCTCAGGCAGCCCCAGCATTTT. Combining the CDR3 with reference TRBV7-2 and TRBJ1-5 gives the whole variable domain GAGVSQSPSNKVTEKGKDVELRCDPISGHTALYWYRQSLGQGLEFLIYFQGNSAPDKSGLPSDRFSAERTGGSVSTLTIQRTQQEDSAVYLCASSLALRQPQHFGDGTRLSIL.